This T cell receptor beta chain emerged from a study of cytomegalovirus exposure and HLA in healthy donors. Study-wide results and limits: The authors later linked a missense DCLRE1C variant to TCR beta V- and J-gene trimming.

The PCR employed 60 Vbeta primers together with 13 Jbeta primers. This table comes from immunoSEQ multiplex PCR, and its TCRdb copy is limited to in-frame clones, with some not included. The data contain more than 80,000 clones, around 60% of them singletons. As regards this clone: The antigen is unknown.

CDR1 GTSNPN and CDR2 SVGIG come from the germline V gene (reference sequence). Unmatched junction bases numbered 7, after V lost 1 base and J lost 8 bases. The CDR3 runs to 14 residues. The J gene is TRBJ1-2, the V gene TRBV30, with 10 bases that match TRBD1. The sequencing sample was made of PBMCs. This TCR came from a human donor in good health. The CDR3 DNA reads TGTGCCTGGAGTGCGGGACAGGGGAGTCGGGGCTACACCTTC. This codes for CAWSAGQGSRGYTF.